The clone carrying this T cell receptor beta chain was seen ten or more times. The V end was cut by 3 bases, the J end by 1 base, with 18 bases between. This CDR3 region has 17 residues. CDR1 and CDR2 from the germline V gene are MDHEN and SYDVKM. This entry comes from a study of T cells in Graves' hyperthyroidism and ophthalmopathy. Amplification targeted TCR beta CDR3 regions from RNA transcripts. HTBI primers drove first-round RT-PCR of the TCR CDR3. TCRdb independently ran MiXCR on the multiplex PCR reads; one entry per CDR3 protein. The sample has 350,000 to 400,000 distinct CDR3 sequences; roughly 19% are singletons.

What was sequenced was blood. The receptor was derived from a woman aged 18 to 35 with Graves' hyperthyroidism. The chain carries TRBV28 and TRBJ1-1; no firm D call. This CDR3 reads CASSFALGPTSNTEAFF. CDR3 in DNA: TGTGCCAGCAGTTTCGCATTGGGCCCCACCTCGAACACTGAAGCTTTCTTT.